This T cell receptor (beta chain) was recorded in a study of cytomegalovirus exposure and HLA in healthy donors. PCR employed 60 Vbeta and 13 Jbeta primers. Sequencing used immunoSEQ multiplex PCR; TCRdb keeps in-frame clones, though not all of them. Here the sample spans about 110,000 clones, around 75% being singletons. The receptor was isolated from a woman aged 25 to 39 in good health and CMV-seronegative. The sequencing sample was made of PBMCs.

CDR3 in DNA: TGTGCCAGTAGGGGGAACACCAACTCTGGAAACACCATATATTTT. Encoded protein: CASRGNTNSGNTIYF. V usage is TRBV6-1 and J usage is TRBJ1-3, with D possibly matching TRBD1 (6 bases). V dropped 9 bases and J dropped 0 bases, with 15 bases sitting between them. This CDR3 is 15 amino acids long. Per germline, CDR1 MNHNS and CDR2 SASEGT.